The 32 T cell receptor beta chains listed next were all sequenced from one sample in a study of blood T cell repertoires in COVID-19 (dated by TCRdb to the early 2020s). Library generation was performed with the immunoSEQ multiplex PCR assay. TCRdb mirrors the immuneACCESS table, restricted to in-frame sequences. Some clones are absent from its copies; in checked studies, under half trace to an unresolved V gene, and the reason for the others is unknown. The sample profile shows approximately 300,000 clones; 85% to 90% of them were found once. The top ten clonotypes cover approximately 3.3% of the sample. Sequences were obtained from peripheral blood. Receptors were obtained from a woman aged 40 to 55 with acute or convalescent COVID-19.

CDR3 in DNA: TGTGCCAGCAGCCGGGGTTTCCCTTCTAGCACAGATACGCAGTATTTT. Its protein is CASSRGFPSSTDTQYF. V usage is TRBV21-1 and J usage is TRBJ2-3; the table's D call, TRBD2, has no DNA check behind it. TRBV21-1 is a documented pseudogene. CDR3 size: 16 residues.

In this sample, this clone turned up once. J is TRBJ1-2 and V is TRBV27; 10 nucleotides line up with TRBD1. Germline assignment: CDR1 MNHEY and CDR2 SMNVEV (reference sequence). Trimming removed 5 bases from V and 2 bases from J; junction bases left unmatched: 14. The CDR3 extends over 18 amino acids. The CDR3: CASSPYPFRDRGNYGYTF. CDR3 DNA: TGTGCCAGCAGTCCCTACCCCTTCCGGGACAGGGGAAACTATGGCTACACCTTC.

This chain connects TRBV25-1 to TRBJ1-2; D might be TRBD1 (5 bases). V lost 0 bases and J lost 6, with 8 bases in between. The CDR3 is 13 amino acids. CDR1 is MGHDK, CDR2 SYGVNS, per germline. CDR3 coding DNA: TGTGCCAGCAGTGAATATGTAGGGGATGGCTACACCTTC. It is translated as CASSEYVGDGYTF.

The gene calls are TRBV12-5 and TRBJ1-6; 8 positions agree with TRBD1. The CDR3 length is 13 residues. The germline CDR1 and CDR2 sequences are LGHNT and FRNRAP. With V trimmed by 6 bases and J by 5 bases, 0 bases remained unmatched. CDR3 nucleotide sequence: TGTGCTAGTGGGGACAGGGATAATTCACCCCTCCACTTT. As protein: CASGDRDNSPLHF.

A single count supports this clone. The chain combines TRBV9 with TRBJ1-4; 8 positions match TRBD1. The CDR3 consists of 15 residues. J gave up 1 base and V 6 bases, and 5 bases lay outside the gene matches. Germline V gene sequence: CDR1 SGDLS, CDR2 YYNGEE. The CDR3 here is CASNLRGLTNEKLFF. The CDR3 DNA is TGTGCCAGCAACCTCAGGGGGCTAACTAATGAAAAACTGTTTTTT.

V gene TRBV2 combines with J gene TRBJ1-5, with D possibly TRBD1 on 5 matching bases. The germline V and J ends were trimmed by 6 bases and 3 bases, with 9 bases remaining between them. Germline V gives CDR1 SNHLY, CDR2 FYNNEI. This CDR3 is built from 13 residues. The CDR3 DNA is TGTGCCAGCAGGGGGACTTTCAATCAGCCCCAGCATTTT. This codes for CASRGTFNQPQHF.

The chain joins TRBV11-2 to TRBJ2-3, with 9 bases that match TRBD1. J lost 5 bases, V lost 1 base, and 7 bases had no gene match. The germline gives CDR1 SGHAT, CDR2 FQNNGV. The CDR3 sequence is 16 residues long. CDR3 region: CASSLARTGAEDTQYF. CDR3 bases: TGTGCCAGCAGCTTAGCCCGGACAGGGGCCGAAGATACGCAGTATTTT.

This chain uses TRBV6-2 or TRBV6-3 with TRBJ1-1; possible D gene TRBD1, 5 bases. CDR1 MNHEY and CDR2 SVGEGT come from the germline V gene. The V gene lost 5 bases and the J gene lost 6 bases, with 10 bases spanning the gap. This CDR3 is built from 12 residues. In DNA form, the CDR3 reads TGTGCCAGCAGTCTCAGGGAGGCTGAAGCTTTCTTT. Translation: CASSLREAEAFF.

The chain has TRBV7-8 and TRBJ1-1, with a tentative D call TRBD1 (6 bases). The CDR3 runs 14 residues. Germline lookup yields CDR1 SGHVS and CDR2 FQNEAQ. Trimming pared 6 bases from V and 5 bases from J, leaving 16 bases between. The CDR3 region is CASRLNRVGTEAFF. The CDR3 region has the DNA TGTGCCAGCAGATTAAACAGGGTAGGGACTGAAGCTTTCTTT. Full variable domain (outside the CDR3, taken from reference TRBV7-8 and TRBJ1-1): GAGVSQSPRYKVAKRGQDVALRCDPISGHVSLFWYQQALGQGPEFLTYFQNEAQLDKSGLPSDRFFAERPEGSVSTLKIQRTQQEDSAVYLCASRLNRVGTEAFFGQGTRLTVV.

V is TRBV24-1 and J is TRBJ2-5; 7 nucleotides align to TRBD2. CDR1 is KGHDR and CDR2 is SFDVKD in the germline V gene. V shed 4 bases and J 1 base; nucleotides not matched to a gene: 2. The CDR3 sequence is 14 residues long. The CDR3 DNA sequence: TGTGCCACCAGTGAGGGGGGGTTCCAAGAGACCCAGTACTTC. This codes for CATSEGGFQETQYF.

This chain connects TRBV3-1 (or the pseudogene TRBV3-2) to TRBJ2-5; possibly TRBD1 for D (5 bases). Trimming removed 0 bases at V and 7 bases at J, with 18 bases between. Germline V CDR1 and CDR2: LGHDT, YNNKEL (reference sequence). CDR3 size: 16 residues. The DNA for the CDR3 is TGTGCCAGCAGCCAAGATCCTCAGGACAACGCCGGGACCCAGTACTTC. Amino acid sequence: CASSQDPQDNAGTQYF.

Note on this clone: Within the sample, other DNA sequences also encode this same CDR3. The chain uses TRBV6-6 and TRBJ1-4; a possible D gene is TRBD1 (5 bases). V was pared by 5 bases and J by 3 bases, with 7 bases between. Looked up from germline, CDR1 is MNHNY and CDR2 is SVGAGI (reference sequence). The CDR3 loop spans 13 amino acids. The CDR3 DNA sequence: TGTGCCAGCAGTGCAGGGTCTAATGAAAAACTGTTTTTT. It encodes CASSAGSNEKLFF.

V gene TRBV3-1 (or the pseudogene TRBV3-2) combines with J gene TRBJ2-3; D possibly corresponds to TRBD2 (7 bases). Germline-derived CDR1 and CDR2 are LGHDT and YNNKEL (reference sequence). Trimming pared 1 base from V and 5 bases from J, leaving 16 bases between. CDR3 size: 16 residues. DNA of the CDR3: TGTGCCAGCAGCCAAGGGTTTGGGGGGGGCAAAGATACGCAGTATTTT. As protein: CASSQGFGGGKDTQYF.

Written as DNA, the CDR3 is TGCGCCAGCAGCTTGTTTGGGACAGGGATTATAGAGGGTAAAGCTTTCTTT. Amino acid sequence: CASSLFGTGIIEGKAFF. The chain links TRBV5-1 to TRBJ1-1, with 9 bases matching TRBD1. Trimming took 1 base from V and 9 from J; bases not matched to a gene: 16. Germline CDR1 reads SGHRS; CDR2 reads YFSETQ. The CDR3 spans 17 residues.

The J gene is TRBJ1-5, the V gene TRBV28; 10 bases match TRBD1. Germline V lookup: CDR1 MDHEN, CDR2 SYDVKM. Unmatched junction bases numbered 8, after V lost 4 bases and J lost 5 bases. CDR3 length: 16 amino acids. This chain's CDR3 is CASSYSDRGLYQPQHF. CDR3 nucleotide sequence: TGTGCCAGCAGTTATTCCGACAGGGGGCTATATCAGCCCCAGCATTTT.

The DNA for the CDR3 is TGTGCCTGGAGTGTAGGGCAGGGTTTCTTCGATGAGCAGTTCTTC. As protein: CAWSVGQGFFDEQFF. The chain recombines TRBV30 with TRBJ2-1; tentatively, D is TRBD1 (5 bases). V lost 0 bases, J lost 8 bases, and 17 bases lay in between. The CDR3 covers 15 residues. The germline V gene has CDR1 GTSNPN and CDR2 SVGIG (reference sequence).

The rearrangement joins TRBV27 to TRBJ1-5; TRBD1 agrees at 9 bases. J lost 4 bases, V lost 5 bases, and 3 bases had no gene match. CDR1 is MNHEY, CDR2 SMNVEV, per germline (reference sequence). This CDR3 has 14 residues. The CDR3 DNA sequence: TGTGCCAGCAGTCTCGGGACAGGGAATCAGCCCCAGCATTTT. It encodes CASSLGTGNQPQHF.

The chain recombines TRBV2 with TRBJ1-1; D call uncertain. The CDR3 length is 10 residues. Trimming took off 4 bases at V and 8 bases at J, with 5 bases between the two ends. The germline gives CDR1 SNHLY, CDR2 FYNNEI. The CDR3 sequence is CASSGVEAFF. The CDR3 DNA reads TGTGCCAGCAGTGGAGTCGAAGCTTTCTTT.

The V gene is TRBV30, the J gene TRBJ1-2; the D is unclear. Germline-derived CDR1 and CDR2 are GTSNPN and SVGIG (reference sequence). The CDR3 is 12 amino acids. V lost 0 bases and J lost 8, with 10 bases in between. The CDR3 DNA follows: TGTGCCTGGAGTGTGACTGTAAGGGGCTACACCTTC. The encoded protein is CAWSVTVRGYTF.

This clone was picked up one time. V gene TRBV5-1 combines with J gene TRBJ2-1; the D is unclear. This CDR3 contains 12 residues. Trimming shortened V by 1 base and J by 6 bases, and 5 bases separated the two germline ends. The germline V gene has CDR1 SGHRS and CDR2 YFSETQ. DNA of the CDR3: TGCGCCAGCAGCTTGCAACTCAATGAGCAGTTCTTC. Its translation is CASSLQLNEQFF.

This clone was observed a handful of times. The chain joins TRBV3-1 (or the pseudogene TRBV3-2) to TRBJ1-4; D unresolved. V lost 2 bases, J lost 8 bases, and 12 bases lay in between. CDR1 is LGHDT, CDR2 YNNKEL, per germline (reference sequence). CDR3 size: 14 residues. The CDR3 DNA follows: TGTGCCAGCAGCCAAACATCCGCCGGGGAAAAACTGTTTTTT. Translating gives CASSQTSAGEKLFF.

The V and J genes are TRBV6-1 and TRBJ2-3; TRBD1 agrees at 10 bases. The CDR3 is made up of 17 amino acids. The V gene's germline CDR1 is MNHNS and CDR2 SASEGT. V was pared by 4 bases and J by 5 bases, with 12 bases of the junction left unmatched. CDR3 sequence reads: CASSARGTGDREDTQYF. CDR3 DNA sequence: TGTGCCAGCAGTGCAAGAGGGACAGGGGACAGGGAAGATACGCAGTATTTT.

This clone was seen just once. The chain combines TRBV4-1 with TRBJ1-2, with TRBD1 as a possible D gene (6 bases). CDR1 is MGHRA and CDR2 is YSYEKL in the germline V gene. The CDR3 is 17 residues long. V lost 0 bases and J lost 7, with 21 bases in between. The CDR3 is CASSQEAPLGTRIGYTF. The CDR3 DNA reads TGCGCCAGCAGCCAAGAGGCCCCCCTAGGGACAAGGATTGGCTACACCTTC.

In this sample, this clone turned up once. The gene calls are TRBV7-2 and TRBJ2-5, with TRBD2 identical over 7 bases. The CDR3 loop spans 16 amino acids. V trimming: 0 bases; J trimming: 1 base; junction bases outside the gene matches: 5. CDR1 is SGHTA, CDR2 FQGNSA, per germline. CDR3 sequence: CASSLAAGLTQETQYF. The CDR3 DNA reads TGTGCCAGCAGCTTAGCTGCGGGACTAACCCAAGAGACCCAGTACTTC. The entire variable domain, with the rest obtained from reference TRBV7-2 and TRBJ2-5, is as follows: GAGVSQSPSNKVTEKGKDVELRCDPISGHTALYWYRQSLGQGLEFLIYFQGNSAPDKSGLPSDRFSAERTGGSVSTLTIQRTQQEDSAVYLCASSLAAGLTQETQYFGPGTRLLVL.

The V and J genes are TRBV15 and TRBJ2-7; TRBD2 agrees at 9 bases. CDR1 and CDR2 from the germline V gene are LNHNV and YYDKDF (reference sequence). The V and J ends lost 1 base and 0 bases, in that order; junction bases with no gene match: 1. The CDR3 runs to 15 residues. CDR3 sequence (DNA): TGTGCCACCAGCAGAGGACTAGCGGACTCCTACGAGCAGTACGTC. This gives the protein CATSRGLADSYEQYV.

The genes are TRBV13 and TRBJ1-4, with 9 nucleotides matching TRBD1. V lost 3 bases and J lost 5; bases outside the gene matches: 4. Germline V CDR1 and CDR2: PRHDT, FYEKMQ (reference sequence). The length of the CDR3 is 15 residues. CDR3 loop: CASSFSGQGNEKLFF. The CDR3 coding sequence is TGTGCCAGCAGCTTCTCGGGACAGGGAAATGAAAAACTGTTTTTT.

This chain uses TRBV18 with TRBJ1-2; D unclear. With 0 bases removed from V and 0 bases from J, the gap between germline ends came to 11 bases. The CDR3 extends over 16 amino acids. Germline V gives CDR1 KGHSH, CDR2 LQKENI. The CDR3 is CASSPPFESTNYGYTF. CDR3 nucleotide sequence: TGTGCCAGCTCACCACCCTTTGAGTCAACTAACTATGGCTACACCTTC.

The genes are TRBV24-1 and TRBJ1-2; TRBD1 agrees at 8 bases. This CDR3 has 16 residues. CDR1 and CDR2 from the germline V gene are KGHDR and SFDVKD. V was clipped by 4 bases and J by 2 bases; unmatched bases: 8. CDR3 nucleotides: TGTGCCACCAGTGACCCTGGACAGGGACTAAACTATGGCTACACCTTC. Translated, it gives CATSDPGQGLNYGYTF.

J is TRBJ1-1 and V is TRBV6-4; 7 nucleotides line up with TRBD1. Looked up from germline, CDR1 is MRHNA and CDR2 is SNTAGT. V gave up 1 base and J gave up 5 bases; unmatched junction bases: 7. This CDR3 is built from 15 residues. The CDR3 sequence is CASSDFTRGRTEAFF. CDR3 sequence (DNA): TGTGCCAGCAGTGACTTTACAAGGGGGCGGACTGAAGCTTTCTTT.

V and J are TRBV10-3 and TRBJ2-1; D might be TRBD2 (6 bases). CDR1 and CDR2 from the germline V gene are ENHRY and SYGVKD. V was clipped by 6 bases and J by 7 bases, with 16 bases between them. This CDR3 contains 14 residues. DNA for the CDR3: TGTGCCATCAGGACCGGGACTGGTGCGAATGAGCAGTTCTTC. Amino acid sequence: CAIRTGTGANEQFF.

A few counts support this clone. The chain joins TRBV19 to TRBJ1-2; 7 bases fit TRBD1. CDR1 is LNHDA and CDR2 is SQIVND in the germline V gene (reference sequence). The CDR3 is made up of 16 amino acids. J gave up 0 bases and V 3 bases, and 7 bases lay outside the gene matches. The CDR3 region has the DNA TGTGCCAGTAGTATTGGACAGGCAAGCTCTAACTATGGCTACACCTTC. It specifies CASSIGQASSNYGYTF.

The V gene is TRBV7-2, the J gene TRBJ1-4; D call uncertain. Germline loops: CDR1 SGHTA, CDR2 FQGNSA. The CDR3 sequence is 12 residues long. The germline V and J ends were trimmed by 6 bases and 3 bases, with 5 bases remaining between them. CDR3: CASSFANEKLFF. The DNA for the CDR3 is TGTGCCAGCAGTTTCGCTAATGAAAAACTGTTTTTT. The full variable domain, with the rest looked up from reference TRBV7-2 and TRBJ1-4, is GAGVSQSPSNKVTEKGKDVELRCDPISGHTALYWYRQSLGQGLEFLIYFQGNSAPDKSGLPSDRFSAERTGGSVSTLTIQRTQQEDSAVYLCASSFANEKLFFGSGTQLSVL.